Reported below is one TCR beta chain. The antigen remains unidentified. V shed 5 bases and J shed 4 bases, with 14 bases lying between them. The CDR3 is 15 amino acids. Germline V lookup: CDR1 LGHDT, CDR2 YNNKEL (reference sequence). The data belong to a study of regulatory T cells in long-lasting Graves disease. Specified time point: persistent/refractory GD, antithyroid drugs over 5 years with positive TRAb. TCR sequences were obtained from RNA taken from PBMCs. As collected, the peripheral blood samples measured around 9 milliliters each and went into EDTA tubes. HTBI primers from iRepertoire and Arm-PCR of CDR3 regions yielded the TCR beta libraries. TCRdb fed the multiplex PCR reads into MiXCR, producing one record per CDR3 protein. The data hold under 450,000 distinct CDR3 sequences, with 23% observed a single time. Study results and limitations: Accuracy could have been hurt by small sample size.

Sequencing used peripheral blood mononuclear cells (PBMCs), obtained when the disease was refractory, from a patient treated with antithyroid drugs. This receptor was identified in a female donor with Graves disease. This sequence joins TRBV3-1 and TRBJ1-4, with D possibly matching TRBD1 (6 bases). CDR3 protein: CASSSGGAINEKLFF. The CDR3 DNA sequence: TGTGCCAGCAGCAGCGGGGGGGCTATTAATGAAAAACTGTTTTTT. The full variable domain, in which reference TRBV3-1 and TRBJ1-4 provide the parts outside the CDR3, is DTAVSQTPKYLVTQMGNDKSIKCEQNLGHDTMYWYKQDSKKFLKIMFSYNNKELIINETVPNRFSPKSPDKAHLNLHINSLELGDSAVYFCASSSGGAINEKLFFGSGTQLSVL.